These T cell receptor beta chains were read from a single sample in a study of OX40 agonist ivuxolimab in advanced cancers. TCRdb keeps only in-frame clones here, not all; method: immunoSEQ multiplex PCR. This sample has about 58,000 clones, with 80% to 90% found just once. The starting material was CD4+ or CD8+ T cells sorted from blood, obtained in a trial of the OX40 agonist ivuxolimab. The receptors come from an adult with an advanced solid tumor such as melanoma, head and neck, liver or kidney cancer. The CDR3 runs from the conserved cysteine through the conserved F or W. The D gene is left open where the match is weak. Expanded clones are given a class, and other clones once, few, many or no size at all.

j_gene: TRBJ2-3
v_gene: TRBV9
abundance: .
d_gene: TRBD2
CDR3aa: CASSSGGITDTQYF
CDR3nt: TGTGCCAGCAGCAGCGGGGGGATCACAGATACGCAGTATTTT

j_gene: TRBJ2-7
v_gene: TRBV7-2
abundance: few
d_gene: TRBD2
CDR3aa: CASSLGGGAGLYEQYF
CDR3nt: TGTGCCAGCAGCTTAGGCGGGGGGGCAGGTCTTTACGAGCAGTACTTC

j_gene: TRBJ1-3
v_gene: TRBV5-1
abundance: .
d_gene: .
CDR3aa: CASSLDNSGNTIYF
CDR3nt: TGCGCCAGCAGCTTGGACAACTCTGGAAACACCATATATTTT

j_gene: TRBJ2-7
v_gene: TRBV4-1
abundance: .
d_gene: .
CDR3aa: CASSQVLVATSYEQYF
CDR3nt: TGCGCCAGCAGCCAAGTACTAGTGGCGACCTCCTACGAGCAGTACTTC

j_gene: TRBJ1-2
v_gene: TRBV5-1
abundance: .
d_gene: TRBD1
CDR3aa: CASSLTGGGYTF
CDR3nt: TGCGCCAGCAGCCTGACAGGGGGAGGCTACACCTTC

j_gene: TRBJ1-2
v_gene: TRBV14
abundance: few
d_gene: TRBD1
CDR3aa: CASSQGQGDIYGYTF
CDR3nt: TGTGCCAGCAGCCAGGGACAGGGGGACATCTATGGCTACACCTTC

j_gene: TRBJ1-2
v_gene: TRBV30
abundance: once
d_gene: .
CDR3aa: CAWSGPGIGLGYTF
CDR3nt: TGTGCCTGGAGTGGCCCAGGGATCGGTTTGGGCTACACCTTC

j_gene: TRBJ1-2
v_gene: TRBV27
abundance: .
d_gene: .
CDR3aa: CASSDLRVSGGYGYTF
CDR3nt: TGTGCCAGCAGTGACCTCAGGGTCTCCGGGGGCTATGGCTACACCTTC

j_gene: TRBJ2-7
v_gene: TRBV6-5
abundance: .
d_gene: .
CDR3aa: CASSSGTYPYEQYF
CDR3nt: TGTGCCAGCAGTTCGGGGACCTACCCCTACGAGCAGTACTTC

j_gene: TRBJ2-3
v_gene: TRBV5-4
abundance: .
d_gene: TRBD2
CDR3aa: CASSSGTSGGFRGDTQYF
CDR3nt: TGTGCCAGCAGCTCCGGGACTAGCGGGGGGTTCCGAGGAGATACGCAGTATTTT

j_gene: TRBJ1-1
v_gene: TRBV13
abundance: few
d_gene: .
CDR3aa: CASSLGQGKRNTEAFF
CDR3nt: TGTGCCAGCAGCTTAGGGCAGGGGAAAAGAAACACTGAAGCTTTCTTT

j_gene: TRBJ1-2
v_gene: TRBV2
abundance: .
d_gene: TRBD1
CDR3aa: CASSVRTGTNYGYTF
CDR3nt: TGCGCCAGCAGTGTACGGACAGGCACAAACTATGGCTACACCTTC

j_gene: TRBJ1-5
v_gene: TRBV7-9
abundance: .
d_gene: .
CDR3aa: CASSLSGDGQPQHF
CDR3nt: TGTGCCAGCAGCTTATCAGGGGACGGTCAGCCCCAGCATTTT

j_gene: TRBJ1-2
v_gene: TRBV9
abundance: .
d_gene: .
CDR3aa: CASSVAGGEYGYTF
CDR3nt: TGTGCCAGCAGCGTAGCTGGGGGAGAGTATGGCTACACCTTC

j_gene: TRBJ1-2
v_gene: TRBV2
abundance: .
d_gene: .
CDR3aa: CASSARTEDYGYTF
CDR3nt: TGTGCCAGCAGTGCCCGGACAGAGGACTATGGCTACACCTTC

j_gene: TRBJ1-2
v_gene: TRBV4-1
abundance: .
d_gene: TRBD1
CDR3aa: CASSQTGAYYGYTF
CDR3nt: TGCGCCAGCAGCCAAACAGGGGCCTACTATGGCTACACCTTC

j_gene: TRBJ1-3
v_gene: TRBV5-5
abundance: few
d_gene: .
CDR3aa: CASSPWDGGNTIYF
CDR3nt: TGTGCCAGCAGCCCTTGGGACGGAGGAAACACCATATATTTT

j_gene: TRBJ2-3
v_gene: TRBV10-3
abundance: .
d_gene: .
CDR3aa: CATGKTKTVGTDTQYF
CDR3nt: TGTGCCACCGGGAAGACGAAGACGGTGGGCACAGATACGCAGTATTTT

j_gene: TRBJ1-2
v_gene: TRBV5-4
abundance: .
d_gene: TRBD1
CDR3aa: CASSSNTGTGFIYGYTF
CDR3nt: TGTGCCAGCAGTTCCAATACCGGGACAGGTTTTATCTATGGCTACACCTTC

j_gene: TRBJ2-3
v_gene: TRBV11-2
abundance: .
d_gene: TRBD1
CDR3aa: CASSLDNRGSGLDTQYF
CDR3nt: TGTGCCAGCAGCTTAGACAACAGGGGCTCGGGTCTAGATACGCAGTATTTT

j_gene: TRBJ2-6
v_gene: TRBV19
abundance: .
d_gene: TRBD2
CDR3aa: CASSIGGGSGANVLTF
CDR3nt: TGTGCCAGTAGTATAGGGGGGGGCTCTGGGGCCAACGTCCTGACTTTC

j_gene: TRBJ1-2
v_gene: TRBV7-8
abundance: .
d_gene: .
CDR3aa: CASSRGPDWGYTF
CDR3nt: TGTGCCAGCAGCCGAGGCCCTGACTGGGGCTACACCTTC

j_gene: TRBJ2-3
v_gene: TRBV10-1
abundance: few
d_gene: TRBD2
CDR3aa: CASSESSLAGSTDTQYF
CDR3nt: TGCGCCAGCAGTGAGTCGAGTCTAGCGGGTAGCACAGATACGCAGTATTTT